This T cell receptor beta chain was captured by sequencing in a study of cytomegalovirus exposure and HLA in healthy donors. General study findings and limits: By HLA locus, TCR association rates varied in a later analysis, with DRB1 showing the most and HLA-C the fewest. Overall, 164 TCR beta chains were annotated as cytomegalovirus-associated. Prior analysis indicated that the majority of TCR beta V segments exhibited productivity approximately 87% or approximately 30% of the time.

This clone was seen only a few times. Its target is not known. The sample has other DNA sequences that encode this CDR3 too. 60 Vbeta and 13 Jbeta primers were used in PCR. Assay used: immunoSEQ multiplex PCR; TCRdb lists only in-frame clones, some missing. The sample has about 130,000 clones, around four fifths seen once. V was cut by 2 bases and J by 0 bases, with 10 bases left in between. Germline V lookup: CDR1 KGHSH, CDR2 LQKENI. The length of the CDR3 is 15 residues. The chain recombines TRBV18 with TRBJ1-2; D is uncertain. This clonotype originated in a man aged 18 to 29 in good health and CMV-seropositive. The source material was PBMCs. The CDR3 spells CASSPDRDTNYGYTF. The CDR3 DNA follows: TGTGCCAGCTCACCAGATCGGGATACTAACTATGGCTACACCTTC.